This T cell receptor (beta chain) appears in the sequencing data of a study of shared clonotypes between healthy human individuals. Study-level background: Sampling drew on donors who were a couple of women and a few men aged 18 to 49.

The CDR3 has 13 amino acids. Per the germline V gene, CDR1 is SGHAT and CDR2 is FQNNGV. V was shortened by 5 bases and J by 7 bases, with 9 bases between the two germline ends. This clone was observed a handful of times. In the original analysis: ImmunoSEQ sequences covered only the junction and lacked quality scores; filtering therefore differed. Here immunoSEQ multiplex PCR was the method, and the copy in TCRdb shows in-frame clones only, minus some. D and trimming were read from the DNA, whereas the V and J calls and clone size are those reported in that table. Of around 500,000 clones listed, about four fifths were seen once; the top ten hold around 14%.

The clonotype originates from a woman aged 40-49 years in good health. Some clones in this sample may be carry-over from other donors' samples. J is TRBJ1-6 and V is TRBV11-2; D is unclear. The sequenced sample consisted of PBMCs. The CDR3 nucleotides are TGTGCCAGCAGCAAGGGAGAGAATTCACCCCTCCACTTT. Protein sequence: CASSKGENSPLHF. The full variable domain, with the rest looked up from reference TRBV11-2 and TRBJ1-6, is EAGVAQSPRYKIIEKRQSVAFWCNPISGHATLYWYQQILGQGPKLLIQFQNNGVVDDSQLPKDRFSAERLKGVDSTLKIQPAKLEDSAVYLCASSKGENSPLHFGNGTRLTVT.